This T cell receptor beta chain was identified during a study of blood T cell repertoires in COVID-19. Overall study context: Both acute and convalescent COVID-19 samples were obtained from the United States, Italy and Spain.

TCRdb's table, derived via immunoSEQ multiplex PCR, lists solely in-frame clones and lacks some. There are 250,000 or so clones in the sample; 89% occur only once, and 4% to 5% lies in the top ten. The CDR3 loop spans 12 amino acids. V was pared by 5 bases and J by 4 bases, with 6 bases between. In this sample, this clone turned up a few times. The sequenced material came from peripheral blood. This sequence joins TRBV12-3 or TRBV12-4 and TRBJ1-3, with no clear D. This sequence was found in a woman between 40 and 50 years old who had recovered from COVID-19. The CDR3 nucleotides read TGTGCCAGCAGTCCGCAGGGAAACACCATATATTTT. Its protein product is CASSPQGNTIYF.